These 23 T cell receptor beta chains were all obtained from the same sample, sequenced in a study of cytomegalovirus exposure and HLA in healthy donors (dated by TCRdb to about 2017). Library preparation was by the immunoSEQ multiplex PCR assay. TCRdb limited this immuneACCESS table to in-frame rearrangements with V and J called. A share of clones is missing; checked studies link under half to unresolved V genes, and the rest is unexplained. The sample profile shows about 56,000 clones; more than 80% of them were found once. The top ten clones comprise about 1.1% of the sample. The sequenced sample was PBMCs. Receptor source: a man younger than 35 in good health and CMV-seronegative.

The gene calls are TRBV28 and TRBJ2-1, with TRBD2 matching over 11 bases. The trim removed 7 bases at V and 0 bases at J, leaving 14 bases unmatched. This CDR3 is built from 19 residues. From germline, CDR1 is MDHEN and CDR2 SYDVKM. The CDR3 coding sequence is TGTGCCAGCACTTCCGGACTAGCGGGCCCCATGAGCTCCTACAATGAGCAGTTCTTC. Amino acids: CASTSGLAGPMSSYNEQFF.

With regard to this clone: The germline gene is not matched at one end of the junction; a read error may be the cause. V is TRBV6-1 and J is TRBJ2-1; 13 positions match TRBD2. CDR3 length: 14 amino acids. Germline values: CDR1 MNHNS, CDR2 SASEGT. CDR3 region: CASSEGLAGVRQFF. CDR3 coding DNA: TGTGCCAGCAGCGAAGGACTAGCGGGAGTTCGGCAGTTCTTC.

The CDR3 DNA reads as TGTGCCAGCAGACTTATGGCGCTCCGGGACAGGTCGAGTGAGCAGTTCTTC. This encodes CASRLMALRDRSSEQFF. The chain couples TRBV28 to TRBJ2-1, with 8 bases aligning to TRBD1. V trimming: 6 bases; J trimming: 9 bases; junction bases outside the gene matches: 19. This CDR3 has 17 amino acids. The germline CDR1 and CDR2 sequences are MDHEN and SYDVKM. Full variable domain (outside the CDR3, taken from reference TRBV28 and TRBJ2-1): DVKVTQSSRYLVKRTGEKVFLECVQDMDHENMFWYRQDPGLGLRLIYFSYDVKMKEKGDIPEGYSVSREKKERFSLILESASTNQTSMYLCASRLMALRDRSSEQFFGPGTRLTVL.

This clone has only a few counts. The chain links TRBV4-3 to TRBJ2-1, with D possibly being TRBD1 (5 bases). This CDR3 region has 14 residues. V lost 0 bases to trimming and J lost 8 bases, with 11 bases between them. Germline V CDR1 and CDR2: LGHNA, YSLEER. As DNA, the CDR3 is TGCGCCAGCAGCCAAGAGGCCAGGGCGGATGAGCAGTTCTTC. Residues: CASSQEARADEQFF.

The chain uses TRBV25-1 and TRBJ2-5; possibly TRBD1 for D (6 bases). Germline CDR1 is MGHDK and CDR2 is SYGVNS. The V gene lost 2 bases and the J gene lost 5 bases, with 15 bases spanning the gap. There are 15 residues in the CDR3. The CDR3 spells CASSEPSDSGETQYF. The CDR3 DNA is TGTGCCAGCAGTGAACCTTCGGACAGCGGCGAGACCCAGTACTTC.

The CDR3 nucleotides are TGTGCCAGCAGCTTAGGTTCAGGGTCCTATAGCAATCAGCCCCAGCATTTT. Translated, it gives CASSLGSGSYSNQPQHF. The V and J genes are TRBV5-6 and TRBJ1-5, with TRBD1 as a possible D gene (5 bases). CDR1 and CDR2 from the germline V gene are SGHDT and YYEEEE. The CDR3 totals 17 residues. The V end was cut by 2 bases, the J end by 0 bases, with 15 bases between.

V and J are TRBV4-1 and TRBJ2-1; 7 bases map to TRBD2. CDR1 is MGHRA, CDR2 YSYEKL, per germline. The CDR3 has 15 amino acids. The trim removed 3 bases at V and 9 bases at J, leaving 11 bases unmatched. The DNA of the CDR3 is TGCGCCAGCAGCCATCCGGGACTAACCGTTCGTGAGCAGTTCTTC. Its protein is CASSHPGLTVREQFF.

Only a few counts were recorded for this clone. This chain links TRBV5-4 with TRBJ2-7; 8 bases agree with TRBD2. There are 15 residues in the CDR3. Trimming cost V 4 bases and J 6 bases; bases outside gene matches: 12. Germline CDR1 is SGHNT and CDR2 is YYREEE (reference sequence). CDR3 in DNA: TGTGCCAGCAGCAATTCGGAGCGGGAGTCGGGCGAGCAGTACTTC. As protein: CASSNSERESGEQYF.

The chain is built from TRBV6-4 and TRBJ2-1; 12 bases align to TRBD2. The trim removed 3 bases at V and 6 bases at J, leaving 6 bases unmatched. From germline, CDR1 is MRHNA and CDR2 SNTAGT. The CDR3 spans 16 residues. The CDR3 loop reads CASSEVGTSGPNEQFF. CDR3 nucleotides: TGTGCCAGCAGTGAAGTTGGGACTAGCGGGCCCAATGAGCAGTTCTTC.

The chain has TRBV2 and TRBJ2-5; D might be TRBD2 (6 bases). Trimming pared 5 bases from V and 5 bases from J, leaving 15 bases between. CDR3 length: 14 amino acids. Germline CDR1 and CDR2: SNHLY and FYNNEI. The CDR3 region is CASSFSGAGETQYF. As DNA, the CDR3 is TGTGCCAGCAGTTTTAGCGGTGCGGGGGAGACCCAGTACTTC.

This chain links TRBV4-1 with TRBJ2-2, with 10 bases identical to TRBD1. V gave up 4 bases and J gave up 6 bases; unmatched junction bases: 5. Germline loops: CDR1 MGHRA, CDR2 YSYEKL. The CDR3 is 15 residues long. CDR3 amino acids: CASSPRDRGPGELFF. Written as DNA, the CDR3 is TGCGCCAGCAGCCCTCGGGACAGGGGTCCCGGGGAGCTGTTTTTT.

This clone was found once. V gene TRBV5-4 combines with J gene TRBJ1-1; D is unresolved. V lost 3 bases, J lost 0 bases, and 12 bases lay in between. Germline values: CDR1 SGHNT, CDR2 YYREEE (reference sequence). The CDR3 contains 15 residues. This CDR3 reads CASSSSGVVNTEAFF. The CDR3 DNA reads TGTGCCAGCAGCTCCTCCGGGGTAGTGAACACTGAAGCTTTCTTT.

The chain is built from TRBV5-1 and TRBJ1-5; the D is unclear. The V gene's germline CDR1 is SGHRS and CDR2 YFSETQ. The V gene lost 1 base and the J gene lost 0 bases, with 8 bases spanning the gap. The length of the CDR3 is 15 residues. CDR3 region: CASSLFAGSNQPQHF. The CDR3 coding sequence is TGCGCCAGCAGCTTGTTCGCCGGTAGCAATCAGCCCCAGCATTTT.

V is TRBV20-1 and J is TRBJ2-1, with D maybe TRBD1 (5 bases). Per germline, CDR1 DFQATT and CDR2 SNEGSKA (reference sequence). The CDR3 covers 11 residues. Trimming took off 7 bases at V and 8 bases at J, with 12 bases between the two ends. CDR3 sequence reads: CSGGRGDEQFF. The DNA of the CDR3 is TGCAGTGGGGGTAGGGGCGATGAGCAGTTCTTC.

The chain is built from TRBV7-3 and TRBJ2-1; 14 bases are shared with TRBD2. This CDR3 region has 13 residues. CDR1 and CDR2 (germline): SGHTA, FQGTGA. The ends lost 4 bases at V and 14 bases at J; junction bases unmatched: 4. The CDR3 DNA is TGTGCCAGCAGCTCAGGGACTAGCGGGAGTAAGTTCTTC. Amino acid sequence: CASSSGTSGSKFF.

The CDR3 DNA reads as TGTGCCAGCAGCCAAAACTACGAGCAGTACTTC. It is translated as CASSQNYEQYF. V and J are TRBV28 and TRBJ2-7; D not resolved. Germline CDR1 reads MDHEN; CDR2 reads SYDVKM. The CDR3 spans 11 residues. Trimming stripped 6 bases from V and 3 bases from J, with 6 bases between.

J is TRBJ2-5 and V is TRBV7-2; TRBD2 is a possible D gene (5 bases). Trimming left V 5 bases short and J 7 bases short, with 14 bases between. The CDR3 length is 13 residues. Germline V gives CDR1 SGHTA, CDR2 FQGNSA. The CDR3 region is CASSPNHGGTQYF. The CDR3 DNA reads as TGTGCCAGCAGCCCGAACCATGGAGGGACCCAGTACTTC.

V is TRBV6-1 and J is TRBJ2-4; 7 bases agree with TRBD1. Per germline, CDR1 MNHNS and CDR2 SASEGT. Trimming took 0 bases from V and 6 from J; bases not matched to a gene: 5. There are 15 residues in the CDR3. CDR3 residues: CASSEAEDRVNIQYF. For the CDR3, the DNA is TGTGCCAGCAGTGAAGCAGAAGACAGGGTAAACATTCAGTACTTC.

The chain joins TRBV10-3 to TRBJ1-5, with D unclear. Germline CDR1 ENHRY, CDR2 SYGVKD. The V and J ends lost 6 bases and 2 bases respectively, with 11 bases between them. The CDR3 extends over 14 amino acids. As DNA, the CDR3 is TGTGCCATCAGCCCCGACACTGGCAATCAGCCCCAGCATTTT. It encodes CAISPDTGNQPQHF.

This clone was seen just once. The gene calls are TRBV27 and TRBJ2-6; D is possibly TRBD1 (6 bases). This CDR3 contains 16 residues. Trimming stripped 6 bases from V and 0 bases from J, with 12 bases between. The germline V gene has CDR1 MNHEY and CDR2 SMNVEV (reference sequence). CDR3 bases: TGTGCCAGCAGGCGAAACAGGGACTCTGGGGCCAACGTCCTGACTTTC. This sequence encodes CASRRNRDSGANVLTF.

The chain joins TRBV4-1 to TRBJ2-3; 11 bases line up with TRBD2. The germline gives CDR1 MGHRA, CDR2 YSYEKL. The CDR3 covers 17 residues. Trimming at V came to 4 bases and at J to 2 bases, leaving 8 bases not matched to a gene. CDR3 DNA: TGCGCCAGCAGCCCCACCGGGACTAGCGGTCCCACAGATACGCAGTATTTT. It encodes CASSPTGTSGPTDTQYF.

J is TRBJ2-3 and V is TRBV11-3, with 7 bases aligning to TRBD2. V lost 5 bases and J lost 2; bases outside the gene matches: 4. This CDR3 has 14 residues. Germline-derived CDR1 and CDR2 are SGHNT and YENEEA. The CDR3, as DNA: TGTGCCAGCAGCCCGGGGGGATCCACAGATACGCAGTATTTT. It translates to CASSPGGSTDTQYF.

The chain recombines TRBV13 with TRBJ1-3; TRBD1 might be the D (6 bases). CDR1 is PRHDT and CDR2 is FYEKMQ in the germline V gene (reference sequence). This CDR3 spans 15 amino acids. V lost 6 bases and J 2 bases, leaving 14 bases between the germline ends. CDR3 nucleotides: TGTGCCAGCAGAGGGGGGGGAGAGACTGGAAACACCATATATTTT. It is translated as CASRGGGETGNTIYF. Full variable domain (rest looked up from reference TRBV13 and TRBJ1-3): AAGVIQSPRHLIKEKRETATLKCYPIPRHDTVYWYQQGPGQDPQFLISFYEKMQSDKGSIPDRFSAQQFSDYHSELNMSSLELGDSALYFCASRGGGETGNTIYFGEGSWLTVV.